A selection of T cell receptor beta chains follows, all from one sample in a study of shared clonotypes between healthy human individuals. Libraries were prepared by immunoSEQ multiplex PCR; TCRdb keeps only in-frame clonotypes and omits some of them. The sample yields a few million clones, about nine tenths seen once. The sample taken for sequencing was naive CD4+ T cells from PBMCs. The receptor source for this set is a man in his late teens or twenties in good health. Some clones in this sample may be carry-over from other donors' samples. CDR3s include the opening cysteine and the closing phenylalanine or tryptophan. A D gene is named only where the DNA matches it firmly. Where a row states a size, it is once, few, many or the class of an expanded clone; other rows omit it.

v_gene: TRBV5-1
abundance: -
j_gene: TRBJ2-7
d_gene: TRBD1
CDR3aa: CASSVDRVIYEQYF
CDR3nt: TGCGCCAGCAGCGTGGACAGGGTTATCTACGAGCAGTACTTC

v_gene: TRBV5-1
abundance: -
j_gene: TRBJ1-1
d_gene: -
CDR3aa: CASSPGHPNTEAFF
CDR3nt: TGCGCCAGCAGCCCGGGACACCCAAACACTGAAGCTTTCTTT

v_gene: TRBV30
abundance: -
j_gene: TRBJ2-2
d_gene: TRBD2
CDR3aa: CASLPGVRGGLAGAGELFF
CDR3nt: TGTGCCTCCCTGCCTGGAGTCCGGGGGGGACTAGCGGGAGCCGGGGAGCTGTTTTTT

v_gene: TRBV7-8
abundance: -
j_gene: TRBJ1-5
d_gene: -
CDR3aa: CASSLVGAGAGNQPQHF
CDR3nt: TGTGCCAGCAGCTTAGTGGGGGCGGGGGCTGGCAATCAGCCCCAGCATTTT

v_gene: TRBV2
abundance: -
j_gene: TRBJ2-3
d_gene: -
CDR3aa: CASNPGYTDTQYF
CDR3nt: TGTGCCAGCAATCCAGGGTACACAGATACGCAGTATTTT

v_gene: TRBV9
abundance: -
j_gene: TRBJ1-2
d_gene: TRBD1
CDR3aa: CASSVDLGRTGSLYGYTF
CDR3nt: TGTGCCAGCAGCGTAGATCTCGGCCGGACAGGGAGCCTCTATGGCTACACCTTC

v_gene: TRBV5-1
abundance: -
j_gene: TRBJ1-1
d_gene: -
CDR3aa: CASSFEHGGAEAFF
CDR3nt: TGCGCCAGCAGCTTCGAACACGGGGGGGCTGAAGCTTTCTTT

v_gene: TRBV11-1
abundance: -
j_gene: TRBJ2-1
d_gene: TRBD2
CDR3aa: CASSLAPAGGPGNEQFF
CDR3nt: TGTGCCAGCAGCTTAGCGCCAGCGGGAGGGCCAGGTAATGAGCAGTTCTTC

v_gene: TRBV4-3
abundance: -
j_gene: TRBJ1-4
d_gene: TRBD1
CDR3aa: CASSQVTTGAITNEKLFF
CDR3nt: TGCGCCAGCAGCCAAGTGACGACAGGGGCCATCACTAATGAAAAACTGTTTTTT

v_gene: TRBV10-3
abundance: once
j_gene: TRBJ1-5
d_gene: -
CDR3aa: CAISESGAEYSNQPQHF
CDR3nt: TGTGCCATCAGTGAGTCAGGGGCCGAGTATAGCAATCAGCCCCAGCATTTT

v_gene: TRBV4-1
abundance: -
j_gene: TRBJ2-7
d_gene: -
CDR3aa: CASSRLSASF
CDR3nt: TGCGCCAGCAGCCGCCTCTCGGCCTCCTTC

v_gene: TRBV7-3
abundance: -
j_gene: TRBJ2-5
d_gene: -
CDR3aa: CASSLIGETQYF
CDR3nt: TGTGCCAGCAGCTTAATCGGAGAGACCCAGTACTTC

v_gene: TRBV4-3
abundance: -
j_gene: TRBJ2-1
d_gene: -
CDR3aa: CASSQARSVSYNEQFF
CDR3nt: TGCGCCAGCAGCCAAGCAAGGTCCGTCTCCTACAATGAGCAGTTCTTC

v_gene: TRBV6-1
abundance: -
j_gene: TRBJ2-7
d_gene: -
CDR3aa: CASSARAPYYEQYF
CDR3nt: TGTGCCAGCAGTGCCCGGGCGCCGTACTACGAGCAGTACTTC

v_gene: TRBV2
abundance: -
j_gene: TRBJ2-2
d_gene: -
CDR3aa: CASSEALGAGELFF
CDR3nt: TGTGCCAGCAGTGAAGCGCTAGGGGCCGGGGAGCTGTTTTTT

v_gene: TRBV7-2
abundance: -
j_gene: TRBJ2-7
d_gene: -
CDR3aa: CASSLSPQGAYEQYF
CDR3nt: TGTGCCAGCAGCTTAAGTCCGCAGGGAGCATACGAGCAGTACTTC

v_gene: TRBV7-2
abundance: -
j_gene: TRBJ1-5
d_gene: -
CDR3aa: CASSPHLGSNQPQHF
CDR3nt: TGTGCCAGCAGCCCCCATTTGGGCAGCAATCAGCCCCAGCATTTT

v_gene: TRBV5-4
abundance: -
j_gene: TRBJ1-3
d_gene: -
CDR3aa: CASSLAAGSGNTIYF
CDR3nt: TGTGCCAGCAGCTTGGCCGCGGGCTCTGGAAACACCATATATTTT

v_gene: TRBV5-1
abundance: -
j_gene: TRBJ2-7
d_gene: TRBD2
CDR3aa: CASSPGGLAASYEQYF
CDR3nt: TGCGCCAGCAGCCCCGGAGGGCTAGCGGCCTCCTACGAGCAGTACTTC

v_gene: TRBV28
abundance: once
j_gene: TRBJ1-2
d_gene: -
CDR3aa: CASSLYRQGNYGYTF
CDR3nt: TGTGCCAGCAGTTTATACCGCCAGGGGAACTATGGCTACACCTTC

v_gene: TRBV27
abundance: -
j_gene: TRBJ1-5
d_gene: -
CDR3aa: CASSFVGATQPQHF
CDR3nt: TGTGCCAGCAGTTTTGTAGGGGCAACTCAGCCCCAGCATTTT

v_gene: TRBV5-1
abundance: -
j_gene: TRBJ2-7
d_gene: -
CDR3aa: CASSLDVGGEQYF
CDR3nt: TGCGCCAGCAGCTTGGACGTGGGCGGCGAGCAGTACTTC

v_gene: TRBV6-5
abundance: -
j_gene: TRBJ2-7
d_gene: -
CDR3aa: CASSLVAATPYEQYF
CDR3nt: TGTGCCAGCAGTTTGGTAGCGGCAACCCCCTACGAGCAGTACTTC

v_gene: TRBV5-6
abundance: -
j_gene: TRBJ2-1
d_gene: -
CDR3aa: CASSYSLLSSYNEQFF
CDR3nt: TGTGCCAGCAGCTACAGTTTATTGAGCTCCTACAATGAGCAGTTCTTC

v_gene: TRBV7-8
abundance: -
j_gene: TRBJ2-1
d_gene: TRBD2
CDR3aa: CASSELAGRNEQFF
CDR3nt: TGTGCCAGCAGCGAACTAGCGGGTCGAAATGAGCAGTTCTTC

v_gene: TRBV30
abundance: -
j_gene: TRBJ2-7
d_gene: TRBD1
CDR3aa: CAWSRDRGLGEQYF
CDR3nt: TGTGCCTGGAGTCGGGACAGGGGGCTCGGCGAGCAGTACTTC

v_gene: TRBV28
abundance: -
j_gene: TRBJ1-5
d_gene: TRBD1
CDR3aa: CASSIKGGGTARADSNQPQHF
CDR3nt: TGTGCCAGCAGCATCAAAGGGGGGGGGACAGCCCGAGCGGACAGCAATCAGCCCCAGCATTTT

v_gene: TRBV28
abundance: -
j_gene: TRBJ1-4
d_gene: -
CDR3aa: CASSYAGSLNEKLFF
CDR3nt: TGTGCCAGCAGTTATGCCGGGAGCCTTAATGAAAAACTGTTTTTT

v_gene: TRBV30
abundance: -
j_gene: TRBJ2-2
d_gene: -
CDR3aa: CAWSPNSGTGELFF
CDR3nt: TGTGCCTGGAGTCCCAATAGCGGAACCGGGGAGCTGTTTTTT

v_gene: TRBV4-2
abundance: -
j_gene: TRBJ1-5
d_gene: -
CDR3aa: CASGGQGGGQPQHF
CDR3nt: TGTGCCAGTGGGGGGCAGGGTGGGGGTCAGCCCCAGCATTTT

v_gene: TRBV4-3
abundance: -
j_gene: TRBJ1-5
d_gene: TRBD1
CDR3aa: CASSLTGDGNQPQHF
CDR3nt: TGCGCCAGCAGCCTCACAGGGGACGGCAATCAGCCCCAGCATTTT

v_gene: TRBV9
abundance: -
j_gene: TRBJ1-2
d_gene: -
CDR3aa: CASSRRTGTYGYTF
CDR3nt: TGTGCCAGCAGTCGTCGTACAGGTACCTATGGCTACACCTTC

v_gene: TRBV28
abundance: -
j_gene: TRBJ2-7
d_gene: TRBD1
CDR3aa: CASTNIGTGFYEQYF
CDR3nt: TGTGCCAGCACCAACATCGGGACAGGGTTCTACGAGCAGTACTTC

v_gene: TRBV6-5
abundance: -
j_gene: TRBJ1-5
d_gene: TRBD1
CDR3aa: CASRDRGHQPQHF
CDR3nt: TGTGCCAGCCGGGACAGGGGGCATCAGCCCCAGCATTTT

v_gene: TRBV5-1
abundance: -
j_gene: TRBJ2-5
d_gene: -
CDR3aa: CASGRTRGQETQYF
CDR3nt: TGCGCCAGCGGCAGGACCCGGGGGCAAGAGACCCAGTACTTC